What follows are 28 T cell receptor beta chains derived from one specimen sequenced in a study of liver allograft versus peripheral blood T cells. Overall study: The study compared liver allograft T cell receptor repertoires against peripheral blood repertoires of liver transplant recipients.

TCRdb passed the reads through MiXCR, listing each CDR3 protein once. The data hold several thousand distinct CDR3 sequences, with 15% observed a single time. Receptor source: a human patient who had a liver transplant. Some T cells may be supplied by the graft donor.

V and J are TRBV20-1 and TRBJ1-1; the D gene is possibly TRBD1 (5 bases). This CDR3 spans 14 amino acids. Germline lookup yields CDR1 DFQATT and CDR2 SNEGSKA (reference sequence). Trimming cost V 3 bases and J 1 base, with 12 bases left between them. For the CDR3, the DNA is TGCAGTGCTAGTGACAGCGACCAGAACACTGAAGCTTTCTTT. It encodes CSASDSDQNTEAFF.

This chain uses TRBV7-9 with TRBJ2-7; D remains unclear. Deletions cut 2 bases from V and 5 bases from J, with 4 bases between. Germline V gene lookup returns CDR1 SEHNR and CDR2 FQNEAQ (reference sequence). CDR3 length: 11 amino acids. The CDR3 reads CASSLNHEQYF. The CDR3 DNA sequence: TGTGCCAGCAGCTTAAACCACGAGCAGTACTTC. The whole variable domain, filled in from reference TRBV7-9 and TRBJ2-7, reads DTGVSQNPRHKITKRGQNVTFRCDPISEHNRLYWYRQTLGQGPEFLTYFQNEAQLEKSRLLSDRFSAERPKGSFSTLEIQRTEQGDSAMYLCASSLNHEQYFGPGTRLTVT.

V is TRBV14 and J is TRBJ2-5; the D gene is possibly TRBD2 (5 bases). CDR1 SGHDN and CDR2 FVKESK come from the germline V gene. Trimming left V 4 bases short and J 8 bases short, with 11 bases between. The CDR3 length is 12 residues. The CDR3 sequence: CASSPDRDTQYF. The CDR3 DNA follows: TGTGCCAGCAGCCCGGACCGGGATACCCAGTACTTC.

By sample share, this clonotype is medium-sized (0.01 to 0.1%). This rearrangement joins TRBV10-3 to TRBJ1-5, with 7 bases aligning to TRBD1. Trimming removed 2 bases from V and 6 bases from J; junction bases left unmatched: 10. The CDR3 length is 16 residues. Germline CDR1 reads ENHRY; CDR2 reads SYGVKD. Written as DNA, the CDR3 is TGTGCCATCAGTGAGGTCCCCACAGGGGCGGGTCAGCCCCAGCATTTT. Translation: CAISEVPTGAGQPQHF.

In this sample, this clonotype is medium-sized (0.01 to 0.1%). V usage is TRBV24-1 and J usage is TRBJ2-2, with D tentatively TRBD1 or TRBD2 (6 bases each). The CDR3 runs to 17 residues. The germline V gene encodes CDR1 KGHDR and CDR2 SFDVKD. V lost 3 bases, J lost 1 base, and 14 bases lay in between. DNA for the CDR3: TGTGCCACCAGTGATCCGGGGGCCCCTTGGAACACCGGGGAGCTGTTTTTT. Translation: CATSDPGAPWNTGELFF.

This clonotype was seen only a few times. CDR3 bases: TGTGCCTGGAGTGTCGCGGGGGGCTACGAGCAGTACTTC. Protein product: CAWSVAGGYEQYF. This sequence joins TRBV30 and TRBJ2-7; 8 bases line up with TRBD2. The CDR3 loop spans 13 amino acids. Germline V gene sequence: CDR1 GTSNPN, CDR2 SVGIG (reference sequence). Losses at the gene ends were 0 bases for V and 3 bases for J; bases not matched to a gene: 1.

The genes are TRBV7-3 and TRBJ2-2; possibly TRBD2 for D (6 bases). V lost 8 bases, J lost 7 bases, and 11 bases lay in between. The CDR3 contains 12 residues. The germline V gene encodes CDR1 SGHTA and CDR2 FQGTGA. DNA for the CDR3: TGTGCCAGCCGGAGGGCCGGCGGGGAGCTGTTTTTT. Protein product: CASRRAGGELFF. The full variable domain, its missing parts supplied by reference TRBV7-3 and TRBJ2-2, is GAGVSQTPSNKVTEKGKYVELRCDPISGHTALYWYRQSLGQGPEFLIYFQGTGAADDSGLPNDRFFAVRPEGSVSTLKIQRTERGDSAVYLCASRRAGGELFFGEGSRLTVL.

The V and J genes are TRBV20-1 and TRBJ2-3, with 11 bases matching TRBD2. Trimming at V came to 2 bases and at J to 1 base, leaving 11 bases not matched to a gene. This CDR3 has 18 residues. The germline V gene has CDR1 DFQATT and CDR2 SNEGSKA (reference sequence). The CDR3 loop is CSARRINGLAGRTDTQYF. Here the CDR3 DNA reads TGCAGTGCTAGAAGAATTAATGGACTAGCGGGCCGCACAGATACGCAGTATTTT.

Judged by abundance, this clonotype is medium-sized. The CDR3: CAISSSDSPGNTIYF. In DNA form, the CDR3 reads TGTGCCATCAGTTCATCGGACAGCCCTGGAAACACCATATATTTT. The V and J genes are TRBV10-3 and TRBJ1-3, with D possibly being TRBD1 (6 bases). Between the trimmed V and J ends, which lost 5 bases and 2 bases, there was a span of 13 bases. Looked up from germline, CDR1 is ENHRY and CDR2 is SYGVKD. The CDR3 has 15 amino acids.

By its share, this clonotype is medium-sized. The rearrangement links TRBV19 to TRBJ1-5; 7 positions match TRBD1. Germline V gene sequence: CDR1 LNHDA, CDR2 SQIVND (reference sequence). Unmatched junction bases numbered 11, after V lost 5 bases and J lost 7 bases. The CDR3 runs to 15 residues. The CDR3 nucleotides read TGTGCCAGTAGTCCCAGACAGGGAATAAGGCAGCCCCAGCATTTT. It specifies CASSPRQGIRQPQHF.

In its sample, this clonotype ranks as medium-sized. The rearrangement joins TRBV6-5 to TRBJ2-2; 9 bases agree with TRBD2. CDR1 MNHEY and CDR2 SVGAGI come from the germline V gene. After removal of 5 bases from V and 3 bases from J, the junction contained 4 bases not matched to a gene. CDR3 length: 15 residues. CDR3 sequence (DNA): TGTGCCAGCAGTAGAGTAGCGGGAGACACCGGGGAGCTGTTTTTT. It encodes CASSRVAGDTGELFF.

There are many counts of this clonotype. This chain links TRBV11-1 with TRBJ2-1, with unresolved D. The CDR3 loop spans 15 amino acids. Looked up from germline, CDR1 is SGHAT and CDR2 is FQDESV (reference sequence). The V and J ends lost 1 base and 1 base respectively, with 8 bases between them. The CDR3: CASSLGASSYNEQFF. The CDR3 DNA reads TGTGCCAGCAGCTTAGGTGCGAGTTCCTACAATGAGCAGTTCTTC.

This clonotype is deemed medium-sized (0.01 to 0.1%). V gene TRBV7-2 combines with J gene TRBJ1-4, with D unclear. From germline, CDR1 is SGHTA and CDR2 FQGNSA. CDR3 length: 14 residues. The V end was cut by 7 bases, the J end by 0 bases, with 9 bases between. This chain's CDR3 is CASTRLATNEKLFF. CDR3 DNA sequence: TGTGCCAGCACCCGTCTCGCAACTAATGAAAAACTGTTTTTT.

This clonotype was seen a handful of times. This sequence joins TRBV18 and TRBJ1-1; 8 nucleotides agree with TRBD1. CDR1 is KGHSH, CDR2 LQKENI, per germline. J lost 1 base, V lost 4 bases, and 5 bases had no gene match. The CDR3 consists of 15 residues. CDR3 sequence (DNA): TGTGCCAGCTCACAGGGACAGGCTACGAACACTGAAGCTTTCTTT. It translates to CASSQGQATNTEAFF. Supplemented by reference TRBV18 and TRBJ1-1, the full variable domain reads NAGVMQNPRHLVRRRGQEARLRCSPMKGHSHVYWYRQLPEEGLKFMVYLQKENIIDESGMPKERFSAEFPKEGPSILRIQQVVRGDSAAYFCASSQGQATNTEAFFGQGTRLTVV.

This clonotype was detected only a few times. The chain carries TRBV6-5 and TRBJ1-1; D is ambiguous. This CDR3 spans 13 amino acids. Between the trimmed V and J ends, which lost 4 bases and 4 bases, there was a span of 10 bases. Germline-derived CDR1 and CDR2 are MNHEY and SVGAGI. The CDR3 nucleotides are TGTGCCAGCAGTTCAGGCTGGGGCACTGAAGCTTTCTTT. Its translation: CASSSGWGTEAFF.

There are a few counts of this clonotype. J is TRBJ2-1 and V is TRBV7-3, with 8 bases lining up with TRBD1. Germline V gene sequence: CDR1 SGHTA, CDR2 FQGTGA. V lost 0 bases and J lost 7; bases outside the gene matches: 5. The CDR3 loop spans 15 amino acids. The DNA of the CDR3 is TGTGCCAGCAGCTTAACCAGGACAGGGAAAAATGAGCAGTTCTTC. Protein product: CASSLTRTGKNEQFF.

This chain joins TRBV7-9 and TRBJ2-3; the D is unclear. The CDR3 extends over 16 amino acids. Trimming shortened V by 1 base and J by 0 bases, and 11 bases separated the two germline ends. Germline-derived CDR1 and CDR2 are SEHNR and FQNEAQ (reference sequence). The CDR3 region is CASSLVGSPSTDTQYF. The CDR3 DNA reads TGTGCCAGCAGCTTAGTGGGCAGCCCTAGCACAGATACGCAGTATTTT.

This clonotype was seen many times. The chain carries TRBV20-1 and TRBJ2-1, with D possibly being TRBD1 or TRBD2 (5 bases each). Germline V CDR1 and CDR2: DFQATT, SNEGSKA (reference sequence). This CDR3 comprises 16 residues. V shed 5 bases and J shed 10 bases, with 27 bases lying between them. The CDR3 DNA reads TGCAGTGCTCATGGGGGAGCGGCCGGTACAGAAGCGGAGCAGTTCTTC. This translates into CSAHGGAAGTEAEQFF.

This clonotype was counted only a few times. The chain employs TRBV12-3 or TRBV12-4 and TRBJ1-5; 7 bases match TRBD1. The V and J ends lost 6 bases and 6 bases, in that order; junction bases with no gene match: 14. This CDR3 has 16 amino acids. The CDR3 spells CASSTGQNIVGQPQHF. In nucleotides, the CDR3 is TGTGCCAGCAGCACGGGACAGAACATCGTAGGTCAGCCCCAGCATTTT.

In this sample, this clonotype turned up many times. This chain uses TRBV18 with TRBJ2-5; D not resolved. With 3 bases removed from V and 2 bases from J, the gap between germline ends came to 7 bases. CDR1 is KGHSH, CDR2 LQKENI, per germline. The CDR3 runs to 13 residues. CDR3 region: CASSPNVQETQYF. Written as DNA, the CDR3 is TGTGCCAGCTCACCTAACGTGCAAGAGACCCAGTACTTC.

The CDR3, as DNA: TGTGCCAGCAGCGGAGGGACTAGCGGGGGGGCAGTTGAGACCCAGTACTTC. It codes for CASSGGTSGGAVETQYF. The chain recombines TRBV5-5 with TRBJ2-5; 16 bases match TRBD2. Per germline, CDR1 SGHKS and CDR2 YYEKEE (reference sequence). J lost 5 bases, V lost 4 bases, and 8 bases had no gene match. The CDR3 runs to 17 residues. The complete variable domain, with remaining parts taken from reference TRBV5-5 and TRBJ2-5, reads DAGVTQSPTHLIKTRGQQVTLRCSPISGHKSVSWYQQVLGQGPQFIFQYYEKEERGRGNFPDRFSARQFPNYSSELNVNALLLGDSALYLCASSGGTSGGAVETQYFGPGTRLLVL.

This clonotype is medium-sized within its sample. CDR3 protein: CASSPVAGGQDTQYF. In nucleotides, the CDR3 is TGTGCCAGCTCACCGGTAGCGGGAGGACAAGATACGCAGTATTTT. The rearrangement uses TRBV18 and TRBJ2-3; TRBD2 matches 10 bases. CDR1 KGHSH and CDR2 LQKENI come from the germline V gene. CDR3 length: 15 amino acids. J gave up 5 bases and V 3 bases, and 5 bases lay outside the gene matches. Full variable domain (remainder filled in from reference TRBV18 and TRBJ2-3): NAGVMQNPRHLVRRRGQEARLRCSPMKGHSHVYWYRQLPEEGLKFMVYLQKENIIDESGMPKERFSAEFPKEGPSILRIQQVVRGDSAAYFCASSPVAGGQDTQYFGPGTRLTVL.

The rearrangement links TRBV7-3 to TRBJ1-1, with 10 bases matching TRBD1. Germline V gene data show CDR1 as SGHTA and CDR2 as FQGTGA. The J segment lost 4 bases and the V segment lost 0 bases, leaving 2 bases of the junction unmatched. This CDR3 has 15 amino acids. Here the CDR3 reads CASSLTGTGVTEAFF. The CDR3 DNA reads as TGTGCCAGCAGCTTAACAGGGACAGGGGTCACTGAAGCTTTCTTT.

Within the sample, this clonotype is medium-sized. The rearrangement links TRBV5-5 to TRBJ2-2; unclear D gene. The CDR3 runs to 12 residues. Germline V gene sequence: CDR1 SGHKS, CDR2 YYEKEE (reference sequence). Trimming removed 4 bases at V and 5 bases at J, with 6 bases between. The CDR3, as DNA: TGTGCCAGCAGCCCAAGTACCGGGGAGCTGTTTTTT. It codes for CASSPSTGELFF.

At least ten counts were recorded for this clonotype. As DNA, the CDR3 is TGTGCCAGCAGCCGACAGGGAAGCGAGCAGTACTTC. Translation gives CASSRQGSEQYF. The gene calls are TRBV6-5 and TRBJ2-7; 7 bases are a match to TRBD1. Looked up from germline, CDR1 is MNHEY and CDR2 is SVGAGI. The ends lost 6 bases at V and 6 bases at J; junction bases unmatched: 5. This CDR3 spans 12 amino acids.

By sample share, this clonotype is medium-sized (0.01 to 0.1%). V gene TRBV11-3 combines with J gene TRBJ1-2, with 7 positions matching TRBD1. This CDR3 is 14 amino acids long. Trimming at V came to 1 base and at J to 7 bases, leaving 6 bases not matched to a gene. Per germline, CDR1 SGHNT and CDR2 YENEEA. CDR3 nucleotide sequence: TGTGCCAGCAGCTTAGCAGGGGGATTTACTGGCTACACCTTC. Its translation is CASSLAGGFTGYTF.

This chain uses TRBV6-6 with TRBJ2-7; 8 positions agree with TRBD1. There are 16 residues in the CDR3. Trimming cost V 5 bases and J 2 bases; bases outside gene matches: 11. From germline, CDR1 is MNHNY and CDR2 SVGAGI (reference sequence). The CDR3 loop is CASSTGGTGEAYEQYF. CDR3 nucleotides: TGTGCCAGCAGTACCGGTGGGACAGGTGAGGCCTACGAGCAGTACTTC.

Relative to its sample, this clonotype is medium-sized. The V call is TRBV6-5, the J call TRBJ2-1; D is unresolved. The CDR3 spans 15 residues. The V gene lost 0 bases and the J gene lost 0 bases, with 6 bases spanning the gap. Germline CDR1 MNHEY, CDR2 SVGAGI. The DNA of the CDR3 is TGTGCCAGCAGTTACTCGACGAGCTCCTACAATGAGCAGTTCTTC. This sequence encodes CASSYSTSSYNEQFF.